Sequencing of this TCR beta chain was carried out in a study of identical twins. Study conclusions and caveats: Low generation probability was overrepresented in out-of-frame alpha sequences shared by twins.

In TCRdb, the 5' RACE reads were re-called with MiXCR into one record per CDR3 protein. The table records 350,000 or so distinct CDR3 sequences, roughly an eighth of them present only once. CDR3 length equals 13 residues. Germline V lookup: CDR1 SGHVS, CDR2 FNYEAQ. The V and J ends lost 5 bases and 7 bases, in that order; junction bases with no gene match: 4. This clonotype was counted a few times. Its matching antigen is unknown. This sample also belongs to another study, concerning yellow fever vaccine responses in identical twins.

Sequenced material: CD8+ T cells sorted from blood. The sequence was collected from a young woman in good health. The chain links TRBV7-6 to TRBJ2-1; 8 bases are a match to TRBD1. CDR3 amino acids: CASSRRTGNEQFF. Written as DNA, the CDR3 is TGTGCCAGCAGCCGCCGGACAGGGAATGAGCAGTTCTTC.